Below, 22 T cell receptor beta chains from the same sample are listed, as sequenced in a study of PD-1 blockade in classical Hodgkin lymphoma. Each and every patient relapsed after autologous stem cell transplantation, and patients got differing brentuximab vedotin exposure. The method was immunoSEQ multiplex PCR; TCRdb's version includes in-frame clones alone and lacks a portion of them. Seen here are roughly 61,000 clones, approximately 89% observed once, and the top ten hold more than 9%. Sequencing used peripheral blood mononuclear cells (PBMCs), obtained before the second cycle of nivolumab. Receptors were obtained from a human donor with classical Hodgkin lymphoma.

This chain uses TRBV27 with TRBJ2-1; 7 nucleotides agree with TRBD2. The V segment lost 4 bases and the J segment 4 bases; nucleotides outside the gene matches: 7. There are 15 residues in the CDR3. The germline CDR1 and CDR2 sequences are MNHEY and SMNVEV (reference sequence). The CDR3 DNA reads as TGTGCCAGCAGTTATGGCGGGAGAGGGTACAATGAGCAGTTCTTC. This encodes CASSYGGRGYNEQFF.

This rearrangement joins TRBV5-3 to TRBJ2-1, with TRBD1 as a possible D gene (6 bases). TRBV5-3 is designated an ORF whose function remains uncertain. This CDR3 region has 14 residues. With 3 bases removed from V and 3 bases from J, the gap between germline ends came to 10 bases. The CDR3 DNA sequence: TGTGCCAGAAGCTCAGGGGCGGGCTACAATGAGCAGTTCTTC. Its protein is CARSSGAGYNEQFF.

The chain carries TRBV28 and TRBJ2-1; no reliable D call. The V and J ends lost 5 bases and 2 bases respectively, with 4 bases between them. The CDR3 is 12 residues long. The germline CDR1 and CDR2 sequences are MDHEN and SYDVKM. The chain's CDR3 is CASSETYNEQFF. Here the CDR3 DNA reads TGTGCCAGCAGTGAAACCTACAATGAGCAGTTCTTC.

The rearrangement joins TRBV6-1 to TRBJ2-1, with a weak D call TRBD2 (6 bases). The ends were cut back, 7 bases at V and 7 bases at J, with 11 bases in the middle. Germline CDR1 is MNHNS and CDR2 is SASEGT. This CDR3 region has 12 residues. CDR3 amino acids: CASMRGLNEQFF. DNA for the CDR3: TGTGCCAGCATGCGGGGTTTAAATGAGCAGTTCTTC.

V and J are TRBV5-1 and TRBJ2-3; D might be TRBD1 (6 bases). Germline CDR1 and CDR2: SGHRS and YFSETQ. The CDR3 sequence is 16 residues long. V lost 3 bases and J 0 bases, leaving 14 bases between the germline ends. CDR3 DNA: TGCGCCAGCAGCTCGATGACAGGAGGTAGCACAGATACGCAGTATTTT. Protein: CASSSMTGGSTDTQYF. The entire variable domain, with the rest obtained from reference TRBV5-1 and TRBJ2-3, is as follows: KAGVTQTPRYLIKTRGQQVTLSCSPISGHRSVSWYQQTPGQGLQFLFEYFSETQRNKGNFPGRFSGRQFSNSRSEMNVSTLELGDSALYLCASSSMTGGSTDTQYFGPGTRLTVL.

This clone has only a few counts. V gene TRBV5-1 combines with J gene TRBJ2-5, with 8 bases that match TRBD2. The CDR3 totals 16 residues. Germline lookup yields CDR1 SGHRS and CDR2 YFSETQ. V lost 4 bases, J lost 2 bases, and 10 bases stayed unmatched. In DNA form, the CDR3 reads TGCGCCAGCAGCATCACCTCCTCTAGCGGGCAAGAGACCCAGTACTTC. This codes for CASSITSSSGQETQYF.

The genes are TRBV19 and TRBJ2-7; weak D call: TRBD2 (6 bases). The V end lost 4 bases, the J end lost 2 bases, and 15 bases lay between the germline ends. The germline CDR1 and CDR2 sequences are LNHDA and SQIVND (reference sequence). The CDR3 contains 15 residues. CDR3 protein: CASSTRKEGAYEQYF. The DNA of the CDR3 is TGTGCCAGTAGTACCCGTAAGGAGGGAGCCTACGAGCAGTACTTC.

This rearrangement joins TRBV6-1 to TRBJ2-7, with 7 bases identical to TRBD1. V lost 6 bases, J lost 4 bases, and 3 bases stayed unmatched. Germline V gene data show CDR1 as MNHNS and CDR2 as SASEGT. The CDR3 runs 12 residues. This chain's CDR3 is CASRTQGYEQYF. The CDR3, as DNA: TGTGCCAGCAGGACACAGGGGTACGAGCAGTACTTC.

The genes are TRBV28 and TRBJ1-5, with a tentative D call TRBD1 (5 bases). The V gene's germline CDR1 is MDHEN and CDR2 SYDVKM. The length of the CDR3 is 11 residues. The V gene lost 10 bases and the J gene lost 4 bases, with 8 bases spanning the gap. CDR3 protein: CATGPNQPQHF. The CDR3 DNA sequence: TGTGCCACAGGGCCAAATCAGCCCCAGCATTTT.

This chain uses TRBV6-4 with TRBJ1-1; no clear D gene. Trimming shortened V by 2 bases and J by 0 bases, and 10 bases separated the two germline ends. This CDR3 has 15 amino acids. Germline CDR1 MRHNA, CDR2 SNTAGT. As DNA, the CDR3 is TGTGCCAGCAGTGACAGGCCGGGATTGAACACTGAAGCTTTCTTT. It encodes CASSDRPGLNTEAFF.

The gene calls are TRBV19 and TRBJ2-1; TRBD1 matches at 7 bases. Germline CDR1 LNHDA, CDR2 SQIVND (reference sequence). The CDR3 length is 17 residues. V lost 1 base, J lost 0 bases, and 6 bases stayed unmatched. CDR3 region: CASSIVATGSSYNEQFF. The CDR3, as DNA: TGTGCCAGTAGTATAGTCGCGACAGGGAGCTCCTACAATGAGCAGTTCTTC.

This sequence joins TRBV27 and TRBJ2-7, with 9 bases aligning to TRBD1. Germline loops: CDR1 MNHEY, CDR2 SMNVEV (reference sequence). After removal of 4 bases from V and 5 bases from J, the junction contained 6 bases not matched to a gene. The CDR3 runs to 14 residues. CDR3 sequence: CASSSGQGRNEQYF. The DNA of the CDR3 is TGTGCCAGCAGTTCCGGACAGGGGCGAAACGAGCAGTACTTC.

The chain joins TRBV6-5 to TRBJ2-7; the match to TRBD1 covers 8 bases. Germline loops: CDR1 MNHEY, CDR2 SVGAGI. J gave up 5 bases and V 6 bases, and 9 bases lay outside the gene matches. This CDR3 is built from 14 residues. CDR3 DNA sequence: TGTGCCAGCAGGATAAGGACAGGGTTCCACGAGCAGTACTTC. This gives the protein CASRIRTGFHEQYF.

The rearrangement links TRBV4-1 to TRBJ1-1; D ambiguous. The CDR3 runs to 17 residues. Germline V gene lookup returns CDR1 MGHRA and CDR2 YSYEKL. The V end lost 0 bases, the J end lost 9 bases, and 23 bases lay between the germline ends. The CDR3 DNA reads as TGCGCCAGCAGCCAAGAATCTTTTGGAGGAACCGATCTACAAGCTTTCTTT. As protein: CASSQESFGGTDLQAFF.

This chain joins TRBV7-6 and TRBJ2-2; 10 nucleotides line up with TRBD2. CDR1 SGHVS and CDR2 FNYEAQ come from the germline V gene. The length of the CDR3 is 15 residues. The V segment lost 6 bases and the J segment 7 bases; nucleotides outside the gene matches: 8. The CDR3 protein is CASSSSGSSGGELFF. CDR3 bases: TGTGCCAGCAGTTCTAGCGGGAGTAGCGGCGGGGAGCTGTTTTTT.

The chain employs TRBV13 and TRBJ1-5, with D maybe TRBD1 (5 bases). Deletions cut 5 bases from V and 0 bases from J, with 26 bases between. There are 20 residues in the CDR3. Germline V CDR1 and CDR2: PRHDT, FYEKMQ (reference sequence). This chain's CDR3 is CASSPPPQDKVSYSNQPQHF. The CDR3 DNA is TGTGCCAGCAGCCCGCCCCCGCAGGACAAAGTCTCTTATAGCAATCAGCCCCAGCATTTT.

The J gene is TRBJ1-1, the V gene TRBV5-1; the D gene is possibly TRBD1 (5 bases). The V end lost 5 bases, the J end lost 0 bases, and 14 bases lay between the germline ends. Germline V gene sequence: CDR1 SGHRS, CDR2 YFSETQ. The CDR3 sequence is 15 residues long. CDR3 residues: CASRYGHTMNTEAFF. The CDR3 coding sequence is TGCGCCAGCAGATACGGACATACGATGAACACTGAAGCTTTCTTT.

The genes are TRBV2 and TRBJ1-1, with a possible D match to TRBD1 (6 bases). This CDR3 contains 14 residues. CDR1 and CDR2 (germline): SNHLY, FYNNEI. Trimming cost V 3 bases and J 5 bases, with 13 bases left between them. CDR3 sequence (DNA): TGTGCCAGCAGTGAGGCAGGGGTCGGGACTGAAGCTTTCTTT. This sequence encodes CASSEAGVGTEAFF.

This clone was detected only once. This chain joins TRBV12-2 and TRBJ1-2; the D call in the table, TRBD1, was not verified against the DNA. TRBV12-2 is classified as a pseudogene. This CDR3 comprises 15 residues. The CDR3 is CASRSQPGHCYGYTF. In nucleotides, the CDR3 is TGTGCAAGTCGCTCACAACCGGGACATTGCTATGGCTACACCTTC.

The genes are TRBV7-7 and TRBJ2-3, with 7 bases that match TRBD1. Germline V gene data show CDR1 as SSHAT and CDR2 as FNYEAQ (reference sequence). Trimming removed 2 bases from V and 3 bases from J; junction bases left unmatched: 5. The CDR3 contains 15 residues. The chain's CDR3 is CASSLTGARTDTQYF. The CDR3 bases are TGTGCCAGCAGCTTAACAGGGGCGAGGACAGATACGCAGTATTTT.

The chain carries TRBV7-2 and TRBJ2-3; 12 bases map to TRBD2. Per the germline V gene, CDR1 is SGHTA and CDR2 is FQGNSA. V was pared by 0 bases and J by 3 bases, with 1 base of the junction left unmatched. The length of the CDR3 is 16 residues. CDR3 sequence (DNA): TGTGCCAGCAGCTTAGCCCTAGCGGGAGGGACAGATACGCAGTATTTT. Its translation is CASSLALAGGTDTQYF.

CDR3 nucleotide sequence: TGTGCCAGCAGCCGGCGGACGGCCCAAGAGACCCAGTACTTC. Translation: CASSRRTAQETQYF. This chain connects TRBV7-9 to TRBJ2-5; the D is unclear. V was trimmed by 5 bases and J by 1 base, leaving 11 bases between them. The CDR3 is made up of 14 amino acids. CDR1 is SEHNR and CDR2 is FQNEAQ in the germline V gene (reference sequence).